Sequencing of this TCR beta chain was carried out in a study of regulatory T cells in long-lasting Graves disease. In this sample, this clonotype turned up many times. Its target is unknown. The time point: persistent/refractory GD, antithyroid drugs over 5 years with positive TRAb. RNA extracted from PBMCs served as the sequencing template. Enrollment of patients was through an endocrinology department in Xi'an, China. To make TCR beta libraries, researchers used iRepertoire HTBI primers and Arm-PCR of CDR3 regions. Original processing methods: Identified segments across samples numbered roughly 62 TRBV and more than 12 TRBJ. TCRdb analysed the multiplex PCR reads with MiXCR anew, one entry per CDR3 protein. It is TCRdb's table, rather than the study itself, that gives the V and J calls and clone size. The sample comprises around 400,000 distinct CDR3 sequences, about a quarter of which are singletons, and around 24% rests with the top ten.

CDR3 length: 12 residues. With 8 bases removed from V and 4 bases from J, the gap between germline ends came to 8 bases. Germline loops: CDR1 SNHLY, CDR2 FYNNEI. Whole-study findings and limits: Newly diagnosed Graves' patients exceeded persistent ones in TCR diversity. When disease was persistent, TRBV28, TRBJ1-2 and TRBJ2-5 were the favored segments.

The chain couples TRBV2 to TRBJ1-4; D not resolved. The sample here was peripheral blood mononuclear cells (PBMCs), taken when the disease was refractory, from a patient treated with antithyroid drugs. The sequence came from a female donor with Graves disease. For the CDR3, the DNA is TGTGCCAGCCTTAGTTTTAATGAAAAACTGTTTTTT. Residues: CASLSFNEKLFF.